The subject of this entry is one T cell receptor (beta chain). Between the trimmed V and J ends, which lost 5 bases and 1 base, there was a span of 13 bases. The CDR3 is 15 residues long. Germline V gene lookup returns CDR1 SGHNT and CDR2 YYREEE (reference sequence). Per the original data handling: From reference gene primer amplification, estimates of nucleated cell counts were derived. TCRdb's table, derived via immunoSEQ multiplex PCR, lists solely in-frame clones and lacks some. V and J calls and clone size are copied from that table; D and trimming were computed from the DNA. The sample contains 300,000 to 400,000 clones, under 95% of which appear only once. This specimen belongs to a study of blood T cell repertoires in COVID-19. For the study at large: Specimens from acute and convalescent COVID-19 originated in the United States, Italy and Spain. From T cells, B-cell-depleted T cells, or PBMCs came the material, which was cDNA or gDNA.

This sequence joins TRBV5-4 and TRBJ2-1; D perhaps matches TRBD2 (6 bases). Sequencing was carried out using peripheral blood. The TCR was taken from a woman aged 18 to 35 who had recovered from COVID-19. The CDR3 bases are TGTGCCAGCAGGATAGGGCTAGCGTCCTACAATGAGCAGTTCTTC. Protein: CASRIGLASYNEQFF. Based on the CDR3 plus reference TRBV5-4 and TRBJ2-1, the full variable domain is ETGVTQSPTHLIKTRGQQVTLRCSSQSGHNTVSWYQQALGQGPQFIFQYYREEENGRGNFPPRFSGLQFPNYSSELNVNALELDDSALYLCASRIGLASYNEQFFGPGTRLTVL.